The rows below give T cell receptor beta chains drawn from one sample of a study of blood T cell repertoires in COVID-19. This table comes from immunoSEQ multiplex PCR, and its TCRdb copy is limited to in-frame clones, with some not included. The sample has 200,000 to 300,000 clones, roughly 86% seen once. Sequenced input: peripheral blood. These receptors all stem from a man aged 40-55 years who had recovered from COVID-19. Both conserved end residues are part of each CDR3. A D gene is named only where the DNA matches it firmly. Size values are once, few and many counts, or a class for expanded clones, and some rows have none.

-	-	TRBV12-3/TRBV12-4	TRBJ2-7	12	TGTGCCAGCCGCGTCGAGCGGTACGAGCAGTACTTC	CASRVERYEQYF
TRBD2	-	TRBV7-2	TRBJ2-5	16	TGTGCCAGCAGCTTAGGGTTAGCGGGGGGGTCCGAGACCCAGTACTTC	CASSLGLAGGSETQYF
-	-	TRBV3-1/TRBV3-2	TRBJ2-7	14	TGTGCCAGCAGCCAAGGAACTACGTCTAGCGAGCAGTACTTC	CASSQGTTSSEQYF
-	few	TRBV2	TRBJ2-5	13	TGTGCCAGCAGTGAACAGTATAGGGGGAGCCAGTACTTC	CASSEQYRGSQYF
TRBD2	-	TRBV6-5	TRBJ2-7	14	TGTGCCAGCAGTTACACCCAGGGAGGGTACGAGCAGTACTTC	CASSYTQGGYEQYF
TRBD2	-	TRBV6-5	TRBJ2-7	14	TGTGCCAGCAGTTCTAGCGGGGAATCCTACGAGCAGTACTTC	CASSSSGESYEQYF
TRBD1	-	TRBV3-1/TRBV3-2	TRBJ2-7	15	TGTGCCAGCAGTGAAGGACAGGGGAGCTCCTACGAGCAGTACTTC	CASSEGQGSSYEQYF
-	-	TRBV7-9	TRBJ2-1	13	TGTGCCAGCAGCTTAAACGCGTACAATGAGCAGTTCTTC	CASSLNAYNEQFF
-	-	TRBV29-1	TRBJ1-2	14	TGCAGCGTTGAAGTTTCAGGGTCGCACTATGGCTACACCTTC	CSVEVSGSHYGYTF
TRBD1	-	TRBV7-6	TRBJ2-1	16	TGTGCCAGCAGCTTAGAGGGACAGGGGGCACGCAATGAGCAGTTCTTC	CASSLEGQGARNEQFF
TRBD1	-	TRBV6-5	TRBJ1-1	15	TGTGCCAGCAGTATCACCGGGACAGGGGGATTTGAAGCTTTCTTT	CASSITGTGGFEAFF
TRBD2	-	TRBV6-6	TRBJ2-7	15	TGTGCCAGCAGGTCAATGCGGGAGGTCCCCTACGAGCAGTACTTC	CASRSMREVPYEQYF
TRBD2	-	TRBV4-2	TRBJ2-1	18	TGTGCCAGCAGCCAAGGAGCGGGACTAGCGACCGTATACAATGAGCAGTTCTTC	CASSQGAGLATVYNEQFF
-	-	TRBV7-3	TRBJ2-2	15	TGTGCCAGCAGCTTACGCACCGCGGGCACCGGGGAGCTGTTTTTT	CASSLRTAGTGELFF
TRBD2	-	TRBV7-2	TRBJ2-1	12	TGTGCCACCGACCGGGGGGGGTATGAGCAGTTCTTC	CATDRGGYEQFF
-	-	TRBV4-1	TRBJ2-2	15	TGCGCCAGCAGCCAACCCACCAGCGACACCGGGGAGCTGTTTTTT	CASSQPTSDTGELFF
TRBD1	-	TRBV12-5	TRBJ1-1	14	TGTGCTAGTGGTTTGGGGACAGGGAACACTGAAGCTTTCTTT	CASGLGTGNTEAFF
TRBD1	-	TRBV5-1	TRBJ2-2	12	TGCGCCAGCAGCCACAGGGGCGGGGAGCTGTTTTTT	CASSHRGGELFF
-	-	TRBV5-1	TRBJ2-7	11	TGCGCCAGCAGCTTGGCCGGGGAGCAGTACTTC	CASSLAGEQYF
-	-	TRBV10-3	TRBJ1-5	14	TGTGCCATCAGTCTAACAGAGAGCAATCAGCCCCAGCATTTT	CAISLTESNQPQHF
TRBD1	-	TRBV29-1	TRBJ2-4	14	TGCAGCGTGTACCCACAGGGGAACAAAAACATTCAGTACTTC	CSVYPQGNKNIQYF
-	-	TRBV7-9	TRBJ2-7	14	TGTGCCAGCAGCTTAGCGCAGGGGATCTACGAGCAGTACTTC	CASSLAQGIYEQYF
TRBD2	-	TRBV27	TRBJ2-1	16	TGTGCCAGCAGTTTCGGCTGGCTAGCGGGCTACAATGAGCAGTTCTTC	CASSFGWLAGYNEQFF
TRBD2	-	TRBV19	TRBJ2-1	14	TGTGCCAGTAGCGAGATAGCGGGAGGCGGTGAGCAGTTCTTC	CASSEIAGGGEQFF
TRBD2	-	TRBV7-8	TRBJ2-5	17	TGTGCCAGCAGCTTAGGGGGGACTAGCGGGGCGACCCGGACCCAGTACTTC	CASSLGGTSGATRTQYF
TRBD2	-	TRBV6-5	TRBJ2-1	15	TGTGCCAGCAGAGAGAGGACTAGCGGGATCAATGAGCAGTTCTTC	CASRERTSGINEQFF
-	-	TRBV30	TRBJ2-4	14	TGTGCCTGGAGTCGGGACACTTCTAGAAACATTCAGTACTTC	CAWSRDTSRNIQYF